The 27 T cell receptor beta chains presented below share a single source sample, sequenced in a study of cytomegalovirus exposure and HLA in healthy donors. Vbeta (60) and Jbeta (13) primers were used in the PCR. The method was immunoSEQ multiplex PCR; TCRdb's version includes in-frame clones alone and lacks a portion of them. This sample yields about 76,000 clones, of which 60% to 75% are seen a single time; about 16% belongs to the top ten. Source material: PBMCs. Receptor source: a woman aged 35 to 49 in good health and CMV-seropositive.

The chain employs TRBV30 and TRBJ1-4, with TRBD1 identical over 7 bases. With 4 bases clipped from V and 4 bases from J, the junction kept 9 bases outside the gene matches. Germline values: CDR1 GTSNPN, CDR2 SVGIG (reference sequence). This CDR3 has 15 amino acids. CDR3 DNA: TGTGCCTGGAATTCGGGACAGCCATATAATGAAAAACTGTTTTTT. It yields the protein CAWNSGQPYNEKLFF.

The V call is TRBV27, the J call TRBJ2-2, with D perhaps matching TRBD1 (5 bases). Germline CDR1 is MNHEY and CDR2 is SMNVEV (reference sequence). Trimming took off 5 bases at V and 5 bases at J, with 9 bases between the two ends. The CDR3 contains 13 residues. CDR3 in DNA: TGTGCCAGCAGTCTACCAGGGACCGGGGAGCTGTTTTTT. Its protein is CASSLPGTGELFF.

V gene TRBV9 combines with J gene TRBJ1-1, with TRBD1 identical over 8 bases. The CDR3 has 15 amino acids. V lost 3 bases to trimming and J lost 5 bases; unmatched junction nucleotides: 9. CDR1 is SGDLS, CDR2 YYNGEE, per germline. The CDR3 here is CASSAVDRGGTEAFF. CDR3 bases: TGTGCCAGCAGCGCAGTAGACAGGGGAGGGACTGAAGCTTTCTTT.

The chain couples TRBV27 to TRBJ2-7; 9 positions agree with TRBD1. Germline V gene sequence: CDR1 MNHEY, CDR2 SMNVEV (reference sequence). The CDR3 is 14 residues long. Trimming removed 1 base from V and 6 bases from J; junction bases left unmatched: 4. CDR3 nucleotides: TGTGCCAGCAGTTTATGGGGGACAGGGCGCGAGCAGTACTTC. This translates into CASSLWGTGREQYF.

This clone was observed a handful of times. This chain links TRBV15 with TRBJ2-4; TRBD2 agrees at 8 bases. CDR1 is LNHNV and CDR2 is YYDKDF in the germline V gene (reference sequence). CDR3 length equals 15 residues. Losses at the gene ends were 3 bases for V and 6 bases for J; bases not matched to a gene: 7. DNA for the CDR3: TGTGCCACCAGCAGGGCCCCCCGGGAGGGAAACATTCAGTACTTC. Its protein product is CATSRAPREGNIQYF.

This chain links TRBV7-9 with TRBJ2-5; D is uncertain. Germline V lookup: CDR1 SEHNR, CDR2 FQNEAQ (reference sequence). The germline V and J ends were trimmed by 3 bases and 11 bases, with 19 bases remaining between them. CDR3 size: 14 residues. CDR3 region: CASSFEVGQPGQYF. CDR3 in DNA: TGTGCCAGCAGCTTCGAGGTTGGCCAACCCGGGCAGTACTTC.

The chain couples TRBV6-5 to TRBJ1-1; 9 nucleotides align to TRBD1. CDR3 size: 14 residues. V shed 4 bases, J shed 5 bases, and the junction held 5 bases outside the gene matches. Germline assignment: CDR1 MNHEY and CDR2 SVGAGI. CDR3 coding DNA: TGTGCCAGCAGTTTGGGACAGGGTTGGACTGAAGCTTTCTTT. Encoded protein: CASSLGQGWTEAFF.

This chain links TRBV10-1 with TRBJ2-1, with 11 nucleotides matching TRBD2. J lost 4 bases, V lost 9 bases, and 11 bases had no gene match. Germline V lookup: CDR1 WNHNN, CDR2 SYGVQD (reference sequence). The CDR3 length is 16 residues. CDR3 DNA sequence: TGCGCCAGTAGAGATCCCACTAGCGGGGGTTACAATGAGCAGTTCTTC. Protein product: CASRDPTSGGYNEQFF.

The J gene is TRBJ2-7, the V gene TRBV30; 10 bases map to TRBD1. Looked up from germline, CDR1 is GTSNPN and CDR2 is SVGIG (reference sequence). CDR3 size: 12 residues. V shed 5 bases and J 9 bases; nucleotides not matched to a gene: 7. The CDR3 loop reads CAWGDRGRVQYF. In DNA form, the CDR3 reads TGTGCCTGGGGGGACAGGGGCAGAGTGCAGTACTTC. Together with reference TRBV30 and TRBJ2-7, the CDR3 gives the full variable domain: SQTIHQWPATLVQPVGSPLSLECTVEGTSNPNLYWYRQAAGRGLQLLFYSVGIGQISSEVPQNLSASRPQDRQFILSSKKLLLSDSGFYLCAWGDRGRVQYFGPGTRLTVT.

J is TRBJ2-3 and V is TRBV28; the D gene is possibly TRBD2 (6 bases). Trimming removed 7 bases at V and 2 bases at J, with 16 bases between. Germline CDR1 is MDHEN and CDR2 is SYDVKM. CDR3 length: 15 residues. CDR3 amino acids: CASTGSGLNTDTQYF. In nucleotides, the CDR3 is TGTGCCAGCACCGGGAGCGGACTTAACACAGATACGCAGTATTTT.

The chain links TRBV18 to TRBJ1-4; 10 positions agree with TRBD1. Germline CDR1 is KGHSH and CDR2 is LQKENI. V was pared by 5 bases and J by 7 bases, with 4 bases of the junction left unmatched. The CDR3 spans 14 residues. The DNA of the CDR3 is TGTGCCAGCTCATCAGGGACAGGGGCTGAAAAACTGTTTTTT. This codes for CASSSGTGAEKLFF.

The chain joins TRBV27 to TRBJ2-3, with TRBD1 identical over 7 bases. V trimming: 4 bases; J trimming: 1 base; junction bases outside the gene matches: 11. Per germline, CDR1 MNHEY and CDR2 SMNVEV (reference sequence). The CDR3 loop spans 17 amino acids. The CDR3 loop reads CASSWVGNRGGTDTQYF. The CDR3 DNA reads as TGTGCCAGCAGTTGGGTAGGGAACAGGGGAGGCACAGATACGCAGTATTTT.

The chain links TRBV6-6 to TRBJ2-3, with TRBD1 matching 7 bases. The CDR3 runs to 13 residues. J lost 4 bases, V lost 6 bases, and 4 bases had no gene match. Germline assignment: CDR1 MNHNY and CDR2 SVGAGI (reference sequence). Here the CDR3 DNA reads TGTGCCAGCAGAACTCAGGGGGCAGATACGCAGTATTTT. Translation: CASRTQGADTQYF.

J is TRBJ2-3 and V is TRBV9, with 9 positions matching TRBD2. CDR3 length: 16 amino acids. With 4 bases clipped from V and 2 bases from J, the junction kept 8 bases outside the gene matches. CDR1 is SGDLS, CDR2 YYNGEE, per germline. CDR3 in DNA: TGTGCCAGCAGCCCCACCGGGACTAGCTACACAGATACGCAGTATTTT. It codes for CASSPTGTSYTDTQYF.

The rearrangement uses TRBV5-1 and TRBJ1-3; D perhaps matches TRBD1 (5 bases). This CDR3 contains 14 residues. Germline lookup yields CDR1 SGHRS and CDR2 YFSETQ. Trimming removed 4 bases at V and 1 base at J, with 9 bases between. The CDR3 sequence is CASSTQGSGNTIYF. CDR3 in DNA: TGCGCCAGCAGCACTCAGGGTTCTGGAAACACCATATATTTT. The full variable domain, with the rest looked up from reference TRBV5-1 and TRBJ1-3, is KAGVTQTPRYLIKTRGQQVTLSCSPISGHRSVSWYQQTPGQGLQFLFEYFSETQRNKGNFPGRFSGRQFSNSRSEMNVSTLELGDSALYLCASSTQGSGNTIYFGEGSWLTVV.

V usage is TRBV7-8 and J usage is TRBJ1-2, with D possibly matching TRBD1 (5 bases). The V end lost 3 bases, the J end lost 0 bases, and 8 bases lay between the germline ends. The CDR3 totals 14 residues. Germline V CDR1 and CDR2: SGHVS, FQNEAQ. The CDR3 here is CASSFDRSNYGYTF. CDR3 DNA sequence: TGTGCCAGCAGCTTCGACAGATCTAACTATGGCTACACCTTC.

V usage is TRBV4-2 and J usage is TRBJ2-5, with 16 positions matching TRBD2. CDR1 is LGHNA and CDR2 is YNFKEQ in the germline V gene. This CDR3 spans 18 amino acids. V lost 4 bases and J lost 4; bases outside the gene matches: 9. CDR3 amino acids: CASSLSGTSGGAPETQYF. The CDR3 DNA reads TGTGCCAGCAGCCTCTCCGGGACTAGCGGGGGGGCCCCAGAGACCCAGTACTTC.

The CDR3 DNA reads as TGTGCCACCTCGACCTTCCTGACAGCCTATAATTCACCCCTCCACTTT. It encodes CATSTFLTAYNSPLHF. This chain joins TRBV27 and TRBJ1-6, with D perhaps TRBD1 (5 bases). Trimming stripped 10 bases from V and 2 bases from J, with 18 bases between. Germline V lookup: CDR1 MNHEY, CDR2 SMNVEV (reference sequence). This CDR3 comprises 16 residues.

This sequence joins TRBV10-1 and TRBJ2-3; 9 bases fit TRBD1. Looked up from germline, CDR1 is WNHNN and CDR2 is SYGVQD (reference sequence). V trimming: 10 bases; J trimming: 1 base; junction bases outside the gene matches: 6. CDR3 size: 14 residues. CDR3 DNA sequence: TGCGCCACCAGCCGGGACAGGGGCACAGATACGCAGTATTTT. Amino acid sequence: CATSRDRGTDTQYF.

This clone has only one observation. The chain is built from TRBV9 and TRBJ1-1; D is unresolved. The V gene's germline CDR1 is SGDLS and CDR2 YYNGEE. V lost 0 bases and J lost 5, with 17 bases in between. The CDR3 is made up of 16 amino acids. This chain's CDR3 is CASSVELTVVPTEAFF. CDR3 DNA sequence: TGTGCCAGCAGCGTAGAACTCACGGTTGTTCCTACTGAAGCTTTCTTT. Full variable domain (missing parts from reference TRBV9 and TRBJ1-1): DSGVTQTPKHLITATGQRVTLRCSPRSGDLSVYWYQQSLDQGLQFLIQYYNGEERAKGNILERFSAQQFPDLHSELNLSSLELGDSALYFCASSVELTVVPTEAFFGQGTRLTVV.

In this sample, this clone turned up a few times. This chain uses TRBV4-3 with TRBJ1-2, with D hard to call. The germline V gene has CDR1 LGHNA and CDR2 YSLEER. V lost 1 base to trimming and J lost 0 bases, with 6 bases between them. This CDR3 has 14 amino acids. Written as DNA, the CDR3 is TGCGCCAGCAGCCAAGGAGGGACTAACTATGGCTACACCTTC. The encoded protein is CASSQGGTNYGYTF.

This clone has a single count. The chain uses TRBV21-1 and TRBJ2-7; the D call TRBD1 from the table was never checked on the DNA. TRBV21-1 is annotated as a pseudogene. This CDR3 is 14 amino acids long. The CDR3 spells CASSKWYRPYEQYF. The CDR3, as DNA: TGTGCCAGCAGCAAATGGTACAGACCCTACGAGCAGTACTTC.

In DNA form, the CDR3 reads TGTGCCAGCAGCTTAGGACAGGGTGGTGGCTACACCTTC. It is translated as CASSLGQGGGYTF. J is TRBJ1-2 and V is TRBV7-8, with 7 bases lining up with TRBD1. CDR1 is SGHVS and CDR2 is FQNEAQ in the germline V gene. The CDR3 contains 13 residues. V dropped 1 base and J dropped 7; count of bases not matched to a gene: 3. Based on the CDR3 plus reference TRBV7-8 and TRBJ1-2, the full variable domain is GAGVSQSPRYKVAKRGQDVALRCDPISGHVSLFWYQQALGQGPEFLTYFQNEAQLDKSGLPSDRFFAERPEGSVSTLKIQRTQQEDSAVYLCASSLGQGGGYTFGSGTRLTVV.

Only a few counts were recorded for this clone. The CDR3 nucleotides read TGTGCCAGCAGCCAAGATCGCGGGACTAGCAATGAGCAGTTCTTC. As protein: CASSQDRGTSNEQFF. The chain employs TRBV4-2 and TRBJ2-1; 8 bases fit TRBD2. The V segment lost 0 bases and the J segment 6 bases; nucleotides outside the gene matches: 4. The CDR3 covers 15 residues. CDR1 is LGHNA, CDR2 YNFKEQ, per germline.

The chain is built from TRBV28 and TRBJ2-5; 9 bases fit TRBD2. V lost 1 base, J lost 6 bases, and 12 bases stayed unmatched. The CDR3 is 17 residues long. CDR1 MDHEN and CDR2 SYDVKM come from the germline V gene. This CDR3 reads CASSLSGLAGISKTQYF. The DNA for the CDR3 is TGTGCCAGCAGTTTATCAGGGCTAGCGGGAATATCGAAGACCCAGTACTTC.

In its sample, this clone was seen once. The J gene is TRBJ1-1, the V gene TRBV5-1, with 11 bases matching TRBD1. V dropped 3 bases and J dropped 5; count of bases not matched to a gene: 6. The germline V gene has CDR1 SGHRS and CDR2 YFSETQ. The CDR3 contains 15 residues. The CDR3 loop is CASSWGDRGETEAFF. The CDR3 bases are TGCGCCAGCAGCTGGGGGGACAGGGGGGAGACTGAAGCTTTCTTT.

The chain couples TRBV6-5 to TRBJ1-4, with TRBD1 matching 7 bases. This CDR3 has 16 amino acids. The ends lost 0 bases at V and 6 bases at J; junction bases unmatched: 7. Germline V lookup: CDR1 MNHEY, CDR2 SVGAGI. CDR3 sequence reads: CASSYSIRGRDEKLFF. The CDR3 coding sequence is TGTGCCAGCAGTTACTCGATTAGGGGGCGGGATGAAAAACTGTTTTTT.